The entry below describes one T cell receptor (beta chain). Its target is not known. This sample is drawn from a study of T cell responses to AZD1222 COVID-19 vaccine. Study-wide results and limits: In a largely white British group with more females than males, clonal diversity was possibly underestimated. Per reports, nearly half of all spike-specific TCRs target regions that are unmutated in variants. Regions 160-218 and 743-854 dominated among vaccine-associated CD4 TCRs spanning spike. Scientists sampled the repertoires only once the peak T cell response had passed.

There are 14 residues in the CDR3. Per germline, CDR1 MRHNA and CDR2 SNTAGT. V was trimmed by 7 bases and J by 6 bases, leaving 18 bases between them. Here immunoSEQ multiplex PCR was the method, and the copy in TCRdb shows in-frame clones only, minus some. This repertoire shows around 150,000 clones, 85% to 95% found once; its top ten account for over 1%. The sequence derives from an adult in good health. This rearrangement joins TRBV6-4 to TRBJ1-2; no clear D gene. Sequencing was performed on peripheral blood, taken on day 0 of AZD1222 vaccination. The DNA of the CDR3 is TGTGCCAGCACCCCCCAATGGGGAAGCGATGGCTACACCTTC. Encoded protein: CASTPQWGSDGYTF.